These 27 T cell receptor beta chains share one sample of origin, sequenced in a study of T cells in Graves' hyperthyroidism and ophthalmopathy (dated 2019 in TCRdb). Library prep was done by multiplex PCR. Reads for this sample came from an Illumina HiSeq 2000. The TCR beta CDR3 regions were amplified from RNA transcripts. The first round of RT-PCR for the TCR CDR3 was performed with the HTBI primer set and the Qiagen OneStep RT-PCR kit. The raw public reads went through TCRdb reprocessing: fastp at Q25, MiXCR clone calling, in-frame beta chains kept. Records with the same CDR3 protein are collapsed into one entry carrying the most frequent genes and DNA. The sample table shows around 600,000 distinct CDR3 sequences, and about 45% are seen once. The ten most abundant clones make up roughly 6.5% of the sample. The sequenced sample consisted of peripheral blood or thyroid tissue (not recorded which). Receptor source: an adult man with Graves' disease, either hyperthyroidism or ophthalmopathy (not recorded which).

This rearrangement joins TRBV9 to TRBJ2-2, with 9 nucleotides matching TRBD2. The V segment lost 4 bases and the J segment 4 bases; nucleotides outside the gene matches: 11. Looked up from germline, CDR1 is SGDLS and CDR2 is YYNGEE. The CDR3 is 17 amino acids. The CDR3 coding sequence is TGTGCCAGCAGCAGTCAGGGAGAGACTAGCGGCACCGGGGAGCTGTTTTTT. This gives the protein CASSSQGETSGTGELFF.

Remarks on this clonotype: With a much larger clone just one base away, this may be a read error. This chain connects TRBV9 to TRBJ1-5; D not resolved. Per the germline V gene, CDR1 is SGDLS and CDR2 is YYNGEE. This CDR3 spans 15 amino acids. The CDR3 nucleotides are TGTGCCAGCAGCGTAGAAGGGCGTAGCAATCAGCTCCAGCATTTT. This sequence encodes CASSVEGRSNQLQHF.

The chain combines TRBV5-1 with TRBJ1-3; no clear D. CDR3 length: 14 amino acids. The V end was cut by 7 bases, the J end by 0 bases, with 11 bases between. CDR1 and CDR2 from the germline V gene are SGHRS and YFSETQ. The CDR3 DNA follows: TGCGCCAGCGCTGACGGATTCTCTGGAAACACCATATATTTT. This sequence encodes CASADGFSGNTIYF.

CDR3: CSSPERGRATQYF. The CDR3 nucleotides read TGCAGTTCCCCCGAACGCGGGAGGGCGACCCAGTACTTC. The chain is built from TRBV29-1 and TRBJ2-5; 9 bases agree with TRBD2. This CDR3 contains 13 residues. Germline CDR1 and CDR2: SQVTM and ANQGSEA. The whole variable domain, remainder taken from reference TRBV29-1 and TRBJ2-5, is SAVISQKPSRDICQRGTSLTIQCQVDSQVTMMFWYRQQPGQSLTLIATANQGSEATYESGFVIDKFPISRPNLTFSTLTVSNMSPEDSSIYLCSSPERGRATQYFGPGTRLLVL.

Of note for this clonotype: This may be a read error: a much more frequent sequence differs by one nucleotide. V gene TRBV7-6 combines with J gene TRBJ1-5; the D gene is possibly TRBD1 (6 bases). The ends were cut back, 1 base at V and 3 bases at J, with 13 bases in the middle. Germline CDR1 reads SGHVS; CDR2 reads FNYEAQ. The CDR3 is 16 amino acids. The CDR3 spells CASSLGAQGNNQPQHF. The CDR3 DNA reads as TGTGCCAGCAGCTTAGGAGCGCAGGGGAACAATCAGCCCCAGCATTTT. Complete variable domain (other parts from reference TRBV7-6 and TRBJ1-5): GAGVSQSPRYKVTKRGQDVALRCDPISGHVSLYWYRQALGQGPEFLTYFNYEAQQDKSGLPNDRFSAERPEGSISTLTIQRTEQRDSAMYRCASSLGAQGNNQPQHFGDGTRLSIL.

As regards this clonotype: This may be a read error: a much more frequent sequence differs by one nucleotide. This sequence joins TRBV29-1 and TRBJ1-1; D possibly corresponds to TRBD1 (6 bases). The CDR3 extends over 12 amino acids. V lost 6 bases and J 2 bases, leaving 10 bases between the germline ends. CDR1 is SQVTM and CDR2 is ANQGSEA in the germline V gene. The CDR3 region is CSVRDTNTEAFF. In DNA form, the CDR3 reads TGCAGCGTCCGGGACACAAACACTGAAGCTTTCTTT.

This clonotype was detected a few times. The chain recombines TRBV7-9 with TRBJ1-2; D is unresolved. V shed 5 bases and J shed 6 bases, with 22 bases lying between them. The germline CDR1 and CDR2 sequences are SEHNR and FQNEAQ (reference sequence). This CDR3 is 16 amino acids long. CDR3 loop: CASSLHLGRSINGYTF. The CDR3 DNA sequence: TGTGCCAGCAGCCTCCATCTGGGCAGGAGCATAAATGGCTACACCTTC.

The chain recombines TRBV2 with TRBJ1-4; 8 positions agree with TRBD1. Per germline, CDR1 SNHLY and CDR2 FYNNEI. This CDR3 has 14 amino acids. The junction had 3 bases not matched to a gene; V was cut back by 3 bases and J by 6 bases. CDR3: CASSEVTGDEKLFF. For the CDR3, the DNA is TGTGCCAGCAGTGAGGTGACAGGGGATGAAAAACTGTTTTTT.

This clonotype was counted only a few times. Germline and junction disagree at one end, which may indicate a read error. V gene TRBV20-1 combines with J gene TRBJ2-7; TRBD1 matches at 11 bases. CDR3 length equals 15 residues. Germline-derived CDR1 and CDR2 are DFQATT and SNEGSKA (reference sequence). The CDR3 region has the DNA TGCAGTGCTAGAGATGGGGACAGGGGGTCCTCCGAGCAGTACTTC. Its translation is CSARDGDRGSSEQYF.

V usage is TRBV10-3 and J usage is TRBJ2-5, with D perhaps matching TRBD1 (5 bases). The germline V gene encodes CDR1 ENHRY and CDR2 SYGVKD. Trimming shortened V by 10 bases and J by 1 base, and 22 bases separated the two germline ends. CDR3 length equals 16 residues. DNA of the CDR3: TGTGCCACCAAGGGTCTCCACAGGCTGCCCCAAGAGACCCAGTACTTC. Protein product: CATKGLHRLPQETQYF.

There are many counts of this clonotype. V gene TRBV5-1 combines with J gene TRBJ1-1; no clear D gene. The CDR3 spans 13 residues. V lost 2 bases and J lost 1, with 6 bases in between. Germline CDR1 is SGHRS and CDR2 is YFSETQ. CDR3 bases: TGCGCCAGCAGCTTCTTAGCGAACACTGAAGCTTTCTTT. The encoded protein is CASSFLANTEAFF. The full variable domain, completed using reference TRBV5-1 and TRBJ1-1, is KAGVTQTPRYLIKTRGQQVTLSCSPISGHRSVSWYQQTPGQGLQFLFEYFSETQRNKGNFPGRFSGRQFSNSRSEMNVSTLELGDSALYLCASSFLANTEAFFGQGTRLTVV.

This clonotype was counted at least ten times. The chain couples TRBV29-1 to TRBJ2-7, with D perhaps TRBD2 (6 bases). Germline assignment: CDR1 SQVTM and CDR2 ANQGSEA. V gave up 3 bases and J gave up 6 bases, with 9 bases separating them. The CDR3 runs 11 residues. The CDR3 DNA sequence: TGCAGCGTTGATTTGGGGGGCGAGCAGTACTTC. It encodes CSVDLGGEQYF.

A single count supports this clonotype. The chain couples TRBV10-2 to TRBJ1-5; 7 bases fit TRBD1. Trimming at V came to 2 bases and at J to 11 bases, leaving 0 bases not matched to a gene. Germline CDR1 and CDR2: WSHSY and SAAADI. The CDR3 is 11 amino acids. CDR3 protein: CASSEGQAQHF. CDR3 nucleotides: TGCGCCAGCAGTGAGGGACAGGCCCAGCATTTT.

The chain employs TRBV19 and TRBJ1-1; 7 bases align to TRBD1. This CDR3 is built from 14 residues. The junction had 4 bases not matched to a gene; V was cut back by 6 bases and J by 0 bases. Germline loops: CDR1 LNHDA, CDR2 SQIVND (reference sequence). As DNA, the CDR3 is TGTGCCAGTAGCAATGGACAGGTGAACACTGAAGCTTTCTTT. Protein product: CASSNGQVNTEAFF.

This sequence joins TRBV5-1 and TRBJ1-4; D might be TRBD1 (5 bases). Germline V gene lookup returns CDR1 SGHRS and CDR2 YFSETQ. V lost 0 bases, J lost 6 bases, and 12 bases lay in between. The CDR3 spans 15 residues. The CDR3 bases are TGCGCCAGCAGCTTGGGTGCAGGGAACCATGAAAAACTGTTTTTT. This encodes CASSLGAGNHEKLFF.

This clonotype was found a few times. The chain joins TRBV2 to TRBJ1-2; 7 nucleotides line up with TRBD1. Germline values: CDR1 SNHLY, CDR2 FYNNEI. This CDR3 is 13 amino acids long. J was trimmed by 4 bases and V by 5 bases; bases with no gene match: 4. The DNA for the CDR3 is TGTGCCAGCAGTCACGGGACAGCCTATGGCTACACCTTC. This encodes CASSHGTAYGYTF.

J is TRBJ1-2 and V is TRBV29-1; D gene unclear. Looked up from germline, CDR1 is SQVTM and CDR2 is ANQGSEA. This CDR3 has 9 residues. The V end was cut by 3 bases, the J end by 12 bases, with 8 bases between. The CDR3 spells CSVDIGNTF. CDR3 coding DNA: TGCAGCGTTGACATCGGAAACACCTTC.

The V and J genes are TRBV6-5 and TRBJ1-5; D gene unclear. The CDR3 has 14 amino acids. V was shortened by 8 bases and J by 0 bases, with 11 bases between the two germline ends. CDR1 is MNHEY, CDR2 SVGAGI, per germline. The chain's CDR3 is CASSRTNSNQPQHF. CDR3 DNA: TGTGCCAGCTCCCGGACCAATAGCAATCAGCCCCAGCATTTT.

This clonotype was found many times. This chain joins TRBV29-1 and TRBJ1-2; D not certain. The CDR3 is 10 residues long. The V and J ends lost 6 bases and 12 bases respectively, with 14 bases between them. Germline CDR1 is SQVTM and CDR2 is ANQGSEA. CDR3 sequence reads: CSVMEPGNTF. The CDR3 DNA is TGCAGCGTGATGGAACCGGGAAACACCTTC.

The table lists this clonotype with many counts. The V gene is TRBV7-6, the J gene TRBJ2-7, with a weak D call TRBD1 (6 bases). This CDR3 is 15 amino acids long. CDR1 is SGHVS and CDR2 is FNYEAQ in the germline V gene. V was cut by 5 bases and J by 3 bases, with 17 bases left in between. This CDR3 is CASSAGPGTSYEQYF. CDR3 nucleotides: TGTGCCAGCAGCGCCGGTCCCGGGACAAGCTACGAGCAGTACTTC.

This clonotype was counted at least ten times. The chain has TRBV15 and TRBJ1-6; D is undetermined. The V end lost 4 bases, the J end lost 9 bases, and 10 bases lay between the germline ends. The CDR3 length is 13 residues. Looked up from germline, CDR1 is LNHNV and CDR2 is YYDKDF (reference sequence). CDR3 region: CATSMFEVSPLHF. The CDR3 DNA sequence: TGTGCCACCAGCATGTTCGAGGTTTCACCCCTCCACTTT.

This chain links TRBV7-9 with TRBJ1-2; D is possibly TRBD1 (6 bases). The CDR3 runs to 13 residues. V lost 5 bases and J 8 bases, leaving 15 bases between the germline ends. The germline V gene encodes CDR1 SEHNR and CDR2 FQNEAQ (reference sequence). The CDR3 loop is CASSAYGGRGYTF. The CDR3 nucleotides read TGTGCCAGCAGCGCTTACGGGGGGCGAGGCTACACCTTC.

The rearrangement uses TRBV20-1 and TRBJ2-2, with no clear D. This CDR3 has 15 residues. Germline CDR1 DFQATT, CDR2 SNEGSKA (reference sequence). The ends were cut back, 0 bases at V and 5 bases at J, with 13 bases in the middle. The CDR3 region is CSARDPGRRTGELFF. The DNA for the CDR3 is TGCAGTGCTAGAGATCCGGGCAGACGGACCGGGGAGCTGTTTTTT.

The rearrangement links TRBV2 to TRBJ2-7; the match to TRBD1 covers 10 bases. J was trimmed by 4 bases and V by 5 bases; bases with no gene match: 8. The CDR3 extends over 15 amino acids. CDR1 and CDR2 (germline): SNHLY, FYNNEI. The DNA of the CDR3 is TGTGCCAGCAGTTTAGAAGGGACAGGGGTGTACGAGCAGTACTTC. Translation gives CASSLEGTGVYEQYF. Filled out from reference TRBV2 and TRBJ2-7, the complete variable domain reads EPEVTQTPSHQVTQMGQEVILRCVPISNHLYFYWYRQILGQKVEFLVSFYNNEISEKSEIFDDQFSVERPDGSNFTLKIRSTKLEDSAMYFCASSLEGTGVYEQYFGPGTRLTVT.

This clonotype was seen many times. V usage is TRBV2 and J usage is TRBJ1-1; 7 nucleotides match TRBD1. The germline V gene has CDR1 SNHLY and CDR2 FYNNEI. The CDR3 runs 14 residues. With 5 bases clipped from V and 6 bases from J, the junction kept 9 bases outside the gene matches. The chain's CDR3 is CASSKTGRLAEAFF. The CDR3 nucleotides read TGTGCCAGCAGTAAGACAGGGAGGCTCGCTGAAGCTTTCTTT.

Note on this clonotype: A much larger clonotype is one base distant, so this may be a read error. J is TRBJ1-1 and V is TRBV10-3; D not certain. The germline CDR1 and CDR2 sequences are ENHRY and SYGVKD. The germline V and J ends were trimmed by 3 bases and 6 bases, with 14 bases remaining between them. This CDR3 spans 14 amino acids. CDR3 residues: CAISEDTRMAEAFF. The DNA of the CDR3 is TGTGCCATCAGTGAAGACACACGGATGGCTGAAGCTTTCTTT.

This clonotype was seen only a few times. The chain carries TRBV10-3 and TRBJ1-4; D is perhaps TRBD1 (5 bases). Germline CDR1 ENHRY, CDR2 SYGVKD. This CDR3 is built from 12 residues. Trimming pared 6 bases from V and 7 bases from J, leaving 9 bases between. CDR3: CAIRPGTEKLFF. Written as DNA, the CDR3 is TGTGCCATCAGGCCCGGGACTGAAAAACTGTTTTTT.